A single sample is the source of the 32 T cell receptor beta chains below, sequenced in a study of blood T cell repertoires in COVID-19. Sequenced by immunoSEQ multiplex PCR; TCRdb stores in-frame clones only, minus some. The sample includes about 180,000 clones, approximately 90% of them seen just once. Sequencing was performed on peripheral blood. The source of these receptors is a woman in her thirties with acute or convalescent COVID-19.

This clone was seen just once. V usage is TRBV12-3 or TRBV12-4 and J usage is TRBJ1-6, with D uncertain. The V gene lost 7 bases and the J gene lost 7 bases, with 11 bases spanning the gap. This CDR3 comprises 13 residues. The chain's CDR3 is CASNGQLNSPLHF. The CDR3 region has the DNA TGTGCCAGCAATGGGCAGTTAAATTCACCCCTCCACTTT.

V gene TRBV20-1 combines with J gene TRBJ2-5; no definite D call. V was cut by 3 bases and J by 5 bases, with 7 bases left in between. The germline V gene encodes CDR1 DFQATT and CDR2 SNEGSKA (reference sequence). This CDR3 is 11 amino acids long. CDR3 sequence: CSARSYETQYF. The CDR3 nucleotides read TGCAGTGCTAGGAGCTATGAGACCCAGTACTTC.

Comment on this clone: Other DNA sequences in this sample translate to the same CDR3. This sequence joins TRBV5-6 and TRBJ2-1; 8 bases line up with TRBD2. Losses at the gene ends were 1 base for V and 0 bases for J; bases not matched to a gene: 0. Germline V CDR1 and CDR2: SGHDT, YYEEEE. The CDR3 loop spans 15 amino acids. DNA of the CDR3: TGTGCCAGCAGCTTGCGGGGGGGCTCCTACAATGAGCAGTTCTTC. It encodes CASSLRGGSYNEQFF.

With regard to this clone: The missing conserved phenylalanine or tryptophan at the end of this CDR3 makes a read error likely. The limits of the CDR3 on the DNA are not certain, so only TCRdb's listed CDR3 is given. The chain has TRBV4-2 and TRBJ1-2; TRBD1 reflects the table's D call only, with no check against the DNA. 14 amino acids form the CDR3, both terminal residues included. Looked up from germline, CDR1 is LGHNA and CDR2 is YNFKEQ. CDR3 sequence: CASSPNLMNQGQSL.

This chain joins TRBV2 and TRBJ2-7, with TRBD1 matching 12 bases. The CDR3 is made up of 14 amino acids. Germline assignment: CDR1 SNHLY and CDR2 FYNNEI. The trim removed 7 bases at V and 6 bases at J, leaving 7 bases unmatched. The CDR3 DNA sequence: TGTGCCAGCATTTCTGGGACAGGGGGCGGCGAGCAGTACTTC. Translation gives CASISGTGGGEQYF.

The chain carries TRBV4-1 and TRBJ2-4, with D possibly TRBD2 on 7 matching bases. The CDR3 totals 18 residues. Germline CDR1 is MGHRA and CDR2 is YSYEKL. The germline V and J ends were trimmed by 5 bases and 11 bases, with 31 bases remaining between them. The CDR3, as DNA: TGCGCCAGCAGCGCCGGGGCGTTGCGGGGGCCTGGGAGTAACCTTCAGTACTTC. Its translation: CASSAGALRGPGSNLQYF.

As to this clone: The same CDR3 arises from other DNA sequences in this sample as well. This chain connects TRBV5-1 to TRBJ2-2; 10 bases are shared with TRBD2. Germline trimming cut 4 bases from V and 2 bases from J; bases unmatched to any gene: 5. CDR1 SGHRS and CDR2 YFSETQ come from the germline V gene. This CDR3 has 16 amino acids. CDR3 nucleotides: TGCGCCAGCAGCCCCTTAGCGGGAGGAAACACCGGGGAGCTGTTTTTT. Encoded protein: CASSPLAGGNTGELFF.

The chain uses TRBV6-5 and TRBJ2-1; no clear D gene. V was trimmed by 8 bases and J by 6 bases, leaving 8 bases between them. This CDR3 has 11 amino acids. Germline V lookup: CDR1 MNHEY, CDR2 SVGAGI. This CDR3 is CASESINEQFF. DNA of the CDR3: TGTGCCAGCGAGTCGATCAATGAGCAGTTCTTC.

The chain joins TRBV7-2 to TRBJ2-7, with D perhaps TRBD2 (5 bases). Germline values: CDR1 SGHTA, CDR2 FQGNSA. Trimming removed 8 bases at V and 4 bases at J, with 12 bases between. CDR3 length: 12 amino acids. CDR3 residues: CASLGLLYEQYF. CDR3 coding DNA: TGTGCCAGCCTAGGACTTCTATACGAGCAGTACTTC.

In this sample, this clone turned up once. V is TRBV6-5 and J is TRBJ1-2; 8 nucleotides agree with TRBD1. CDR3 size: 13 residues. V dropped 5 bases and J dropped 4; count of bases not matched to a gene: 3. Germline CDR1 MNHEY, CDR2 SVGAGI. CDR3 DNA sequence: TGTGCCAGCAGTCAGGACAGGGCCTATGGCTACACCTTC. Its translation: CASSQDRAYGYTF.

This chain links TRBV2 with TRBJ1-5, with D tentatively TRBD1 (6 bases). Germline loops: CDR1 SNHLY, CDR2 FYNNEI. The V gene lost 7 bases and the J gene lost 13 bases, with 20 bases spanning the gap. This CDR3 is built from 13 residues. The CDR3 nucleotides read TGTGCCAGCAACCAAGACAGGAAGGGGGGGCAGCATTTT. It is translated as CASNQDRKGGQHF.

This chain connects TRBV20-1 to TRBJ2-5; 7 bases are shared with TRBD1. CDR1 and CDR2 (germline): DFQATT, SNEGSKA (reference sequence). Trimming removed 6 bases from V and 5 bases from J; junction bases left unmatched: 3. This CDR3 region has 11 residues. The CDR3 loop is CSAGTAETQYF. Written as DNA, the CDR3 is TGCAGTGCCGGGACAGCGGAGACCCAGTACTTC.

The chain employs TRBV21-1 and TRBJ1-6. TRBV21-1 corresponds to a pseudogene. The CDR3 totals 8 residues. CDR3 loop: CARGPLHF. In DNA form, the CDR3 reads TGTGCCCGAGGACCCCTCCACTTT.

CDR3 residues: CATSDLAGTGELFF. In nucleotides, the CDR3 is TGTGCCACCAGTGATTTAGCGGGGACGGGGGAGCTGTTTTTT. This rearrangement joins TRBV24-1 to TRBJ2-2, with TRBD2 identical over 7 bases. The CDR3 is 14 amino acids. The germline CDR1 and CDR2 sequences are KGHDR and SFDVKD. Germline trimming cut 1 base from V and 8 bases from J; bases unmatched to any gene: 3.

V is TRBV7-9 and J is TRBJ1-3; 8 bases agree with TRBD1. The ends lost 3 bases at V and 0 bases at J; junction bases unmatched: 4. Germline assignment: CDR1 SEHNR and CDR2 FQNEAQ (reference sequence). The CDR3 extends over 16 amino acids. DNA of the CDR3: TGTGCCAGCAGCTTGACAGGGGCTCCCTCTGGAAACACCATATATTTT. It encodes CASSLTGAPSGNTIYF.

This clone was seen only once. The gene calls are TRBV25-1 and TRBJ2-3, with 7 positions matching TRBD1. CDR1 and CDR2 (germline): MGHDK, SYGVNS. With 3 bases clipped from V and 5 bases from J, the junction kept 2 bases outside the gene matches. The CDR3 has 13 residues. CDR3 bases: TGTGCCAGCAGTGAGAGACAGGGAGATACGCAGTATTTT. It encodes CASSERQGDTQYF.

The chain is built from TRBV10-3 and TRBJ1-6, with 10 nucleotides matching TRBD1. Germline V CDR1 and CDR2: ENHRY, SYGVKD. The V and J ends lost 2 bases and 8 bases, in that order; junction bases with no gene match: 9. This CDR3 contains 17 residues. DNA for the CDR3: TGTGCCATCAGTGAGGTATTACCGGGACAGGGGTATTCACCCCTCCACTTT. Amino acid sequence: CAISEVLPGQGYSPLHF.

This chain joins TRBV14 and TRBJ2-1; 15 nucleotides agree with TRBD2. The CDR3 is 16 amino acids. Germline values: CDR1 SGHDN, CDR2 FVKESK. V lost 1 base, J lost 9 bases, and 4 bases stayed unmatched. The CDR3 bases are TGTGCCAGCAGCCAAGGCCCGGGACTAGCGGGGGGTGAGCAGTTCTTC. It codes for CASSQGPGLAGGEQFF.

The chain joins TRBV5-4 to TRBJ2-5, with 8 bases lining up with TRBD2. V trimming: 3 bases; J trimming: 6 bases; junction bases outside the gene matches: 10. Germline V gene data show CDR1 as SGHNT and CDR2 as YYREEE (reference sequence). The CDR3 consists of 15 residues. As DNA, the CDR3 is TGTGCCAGCAGCTCGGCAAAGCGGGAGACGAAGACCCAGTACTTC. Translating it yields CASSSAKRETKTQYF.

This clone came up a few times. This chain joins TRBV6-5 and TRBJ1-6; 10 bases are shared with TRBD1. Germline V gene data show CDR1 as MNHEY and CDR2 as SVGAGI. V gave up 1 base and J gave up 7 bases; unmatched junction bases: 1. The CDR3 runs 15 residues. The CDR3: CASSYWDRGNSPLHF. Written as DNA, the CDR3 is TGTGCCAGCAGTTACTGGGACAGGGGAAATTCACCCCTCCACTTT.

The rearrangement uses TRBV19 and TRBJ1-1, with D unclear. The V gene lost 6 bases and the J gene lost 4 bases, with 12 bases spanning the gap. Germline values: CDR1 LNHDA, CDR2 SQIVND (reference sequence). The CDR3 has 13 amino acids. The CDR3: CASRDTVSTEAFF. CDR3 DNA: TGTGCCAGTAGGGATACAGTGTCCACTGAAGCTTTCTTT. Full variable domain (rest looked up from reference TRBV19 and TRBJ1-1): DGGITQSPKYLFRKEGQNVTLSCEQNLNHDAMYWYRQDPGQGLRLIYYSQIVNDFQKGDIAEGYSVSREKKESFPLTVTSAQKNPTAFYLCASRDTVSTEAFFGQGTRLTVV.

The gene calls are TRBV20-1 and TRBJ1-1; D gene ambiguous. Deletions cut 4 bases from V and 8 bases from J, with 5 bases between. This CDR3 has 9 amino acids. Per the germline V gene, CDR1 is DFQATT and CDR2 is SNEGSKA (reference sequence). The CDR3 sequence is CSANEEAFF. The CDR3, as DNA: TGCAGTGCTAACGAGGAAGCTTTCTTT.

The chain joins TRBV2 to TRBJ1-2; TRBD1 agrees at 9 bases. Germline loops: CDR1 SNHLY, CDR2 FYNNEI. This CDR3 is built from 15 residues. J lost 6 bases, V lost 1 base, and 6 bases had no gene match. The CDR3 DNA reads as TGTGCCAGCAGTGAAGGGACAGGGGTATGGGATGGCTACACCTTC. Protein sequence: CASSEGTGVWDGYTF.

This clone appeared once. The gene calls are TRBV2 and TRBJ2-7; 7 nucleotides align to TRBD2. V gave up 7 bases and J gave up 3 bases; unmatched junction bases: 9. This CDR3 has 14 residues. CDR1 is SNHLY, CDR2 FYNNEI, per germline. CDR3 bases: TGTGCCAGCATGTTTCGGGCGGGAGACTACGAGCAGTACTTC. Translated, it gives CASMFRAGDYEQYF.

V gene TRBV18 combines with J gene TRBJ2-1; the D is unclear. Germline V gene lookup returns CDR1 KGHSH and CDR2 LQKENI. The CDR3 runs to 12 residues. V dropped 1 base and J dropped 9 bases, with 7 bases sitting between them. CDR3 bases: TGTGCCAGCTCACCACTCTTGAGTGAGCAGTTCTTC. It translates to CASSPLLSEQFF.

The V gene is TRBV2, the J gene TRBJ1-2, with D uncertain. The CDR3 consists of 13 residues. The V end was cut by 5 bases, the J end by 3 bases, with 10 bases between. Germline V lookup: CDR1 SNHLY, CDR2 FYNNEI. The CDR3 DNA sequence: TGTGCCAGCAGTTGGGAGGGAGACTATGGCTACACCTTC. It yields the protein CASSWEGDYGYTF. The full variable domain, rest sourced from reference TRBV2 and TRBJ1-2, is EPEVTQTPSHQVTQMGQEVILRCVPISNHLYFYWYRQILGQKVEFLVSFYNNEISEKSEIFDDQFSVERPDGSNFTLKIRSTKLEDSAMYFCASSWEGDYGYTFGSGTRLTVV.

Concerning this clone itself: Other DNA variants within this sample encode the same CDR3. V usage is TRBV5-1 and J usage is TRBJ2-2; tentatively, D is TRBD2 (5 bases). The CDR3 covers 14 residues. Germline V CDR1 and CDR2: SGHRS, YFSETQ. V was clipped by 0 bases and J by 4 bases, with 7 bases between them. CDR3 amino acids: CASSLGGRTGELFF. DNA for the CDR3: TGCGCCAGCAGCTTGGGCGGGCGCACCGGGGAGCTGTTTTTT.

The chain carries TRBV28 and TRBJ2-2, with unresolved D. Trimming cost V 5 bases and J 14 bases, with 12 bases left between them. Germline V CDR1 and CDR2: MDHEN, SYDVKM. CDR3 length: 11 amino acids. In DNA form, the CDR3 reads TGTGCCAGCAGTCTGGAGACCCAACTGTTTTTT. It is translated as CASSLETQLFF.

The rearrangement joins TRBV5-1 to TRBJ2-7; D is ambiguous. The CDR3 has 11 residues. The V end was cut by 4 bases, the J end by 4 bases, with 6 bases between. From germline, CDR1 is SGHRS and CDR2 YFSETQ. CDR3 residues: CASSDTYEQYF. CDR3 sequence (DNA): TGCGCCAGCAGCGACACATACGAGCAGTACTTC. Full variable domain (remainder filled in from reference TRBV5-1 and TRBJ2-7): KAGVTQTPRYLIKTRGQQVTLSCSPISGHRSVSWYQQTPGQGLQFLFEYFSETQRNKGNFPGRFSGRQFSNSRSEMNVSTLELGDSALYLCASSDTYEQYFGPGTRLTVT.

The V call is TRBV27, the J call TRBJ2-7; 8 bases match TRBD2. Trimming removed 7 bases from V and 2 bases from J; junction bases left unmatched: 7. The V gene's germline CDR1 is MNHEY and CDR2 SMNVEV (reference sequence). CDR3 size: 14 residues. CDR3 amino acids: CASKVRGLAYEQYF. The CDR3 nucleotides are TGTGCCAGCAAGGTACGGGGACTAGCCTACGAGCAGTACTTC.

The chain joins TRBV18 to TRBJ1-2; D is uncertain. The CDR3 is made up of 13 amino acids. The V gene lost 7 bases and the J gene lost 4 bases, with 13 bases spanning the gap. The germline V gene has CDR1 KGHSH and CDR2 LQKENI. CDR3 loop: CASFSGSPYGYTF. The CDR3 DNA follows: TGTGCCAGCTTCTCCGGGAGCCCCTATGGCTACACCTTC.

This rearrangement joins TRBV30 to TRBJ1-5, with TRBD1 as a possible D gene (6 bases). Germline V lookup: CDR1 GTSNPN, CDR2 SVGIG (reference sequence). The CDR3 consists of 14 residues. The ends were cut back, 1 base at V and 3 bases at J, with 10 bases in the middle. The CDR3 DNA reads TGTGCCTGGAGTGCTACAGGGAACAATCAGCCCCAGCATTTT. This gives the protein CAWSATGNNQPQHF.